The 18 T cell receptor beta chains below all came from one sample that was sequenced in a study of vaccination and CD4 T cells after COVID-19. Regarding treatment: roughly ten-day PBMC culture with coronavirus spike peptide pools or control peptides (ViraFEST assay). Cultured CD4+ T cell DNA underwent sequencing with the Oncomine TCR Beta short-read assay. Each CDR3 protein is one row after TCRdb ran MiXCR on the PCR reads. The sample comprises under 12,000 distinct CDR3 sequences, more than 65% of which are singletons, and about 13% rests with the top ten. The antigens for these receptors are not known. The sequencing sample was made of CD4+ T cells from blood, cultured in vitro. The receptors were sampled from a human donor who had recovered from COVID-19.

The J gene is TRBJ2-5, the V gene TRBV28; D might be TRBD1 (5 bases). The germline CDR1 and CDR2 sequences are MDHEN and SYDVKM. Between the trimmed V and J ends, which lost 4 bases and 3 bases, there was a span of 12 bases. The CDR3 is made up of 14 amino acids. Here the CDR3 DNA reads TGTGCCAGCAGTTCCAGGGTTCGGGAAGAGACCCAGTACTTC. Translating gives CASSSRVREETQYF.

The chain employs TRBV7-2 and TRBJ2-7, with D possibly TRBD2 on 6 matching bases. The V end lost 5 bases, the J end lost 1 base, and 15 bases lay between the germline ends. Germline assignment: CDR1 SGHTA and CDR2 FQGNSA. CDR3 length: 15 residues. CDR3 sequence reads: CASSPHAGTSYEQYF. The CDR3 bases are TGTGCCAGCAGCCCCCACGCCGGGACTTCCTACGAGCAGTACTTC.

This chain connects TRBV19 to TRBJ2-1; D unclear. CDR1 and CDR2 (germline): LNHDA, SQIVND (reference sequence). The CDR3 consists of 11 residues. The V gene lost 6 bases and the J gene lost 12 bases, with 12 bases spanning the gap. The CDR3 bases are TGTGCCAGTAGGAACGGAGATGGGCAGTTCTTC. It specifies CASRNGDGQFF. Full variable domain (remainder filled in from reference TRBV19 and TRBJ2-1): DGGITQSPKYLFRKEGQNVTLSCEQNLNHDAMYWYRQDPGQGLRLIYYSQIVNDFQKGDIAEGYSVSREKKESFPLTVTSAQKNPTAFYLCASRNGDGQFFGPGTRLTVL.

The chain combines TRBV28 with TRBJ1-6, with TRBD1 as a possible D gene (5 bases). Trimming stripped 7 bases from V and 7 bases from J, with 14 bases between. Germline V gene lookup returns CDR1 MDHEN and CDR2 SYDVKM. This CDR3 has 14 amino acids. CDR3 residues: CASMPGLLNSPLHF. In DNA form, the CDR3 reads TGTGCCAGCATGCCGGGACTACTAAATTCACCCCTCCACTTT.

The chain combines TRBV4-3 with TRBJ1-2, with 7 positions matching TRBD1. Germline V gene sequence: CDR1 LGHNA, CDR2 YSLEER. The V gene end was trimmed by 1 base and the J gene end by 3 bases; junction bases not matched to a gene: 5. This CDR3 has 15 amino acids. The CDR3 loop reads CASSQAHRGHYGYTF. In nucleotides, the CDR3 is TGCGCCAGCAGCCAAGCCCACAGGGGACACTATGGCTACACCTTC.

The chain uses TRBV19 and TRBJ2-7, with TRBD1 matching over 7 bases. Trimming took 4 bases from V and 0 from J; bases not matched to a gene: 3. Germline V gene sequence: CDR1 LNHDA, CDR2 SQIVND (reference sequence). The CDR3 loop spans 14 amino acids. The CDR3 DNA is TGTGCCAGTAGTAGGGGGACAGACTCCTACGAGCAGTACTTC. Protein sequence: CASSRGTDSYEQYF.

This clonotype was observed a handful of times. V is TRBV20-1 and J is TRBJ1-1, with unresolved D. From germline, CDR1 is DFQATT and CDR2 SNEGSKA (reference sequence). Trimming cost V 6 bases and J 4 bases, with 18 bases left between them. The CDR3 sequence is 14 residues long. The DNA for the CDR3 is TGCAGTGCCAGTAGTATTATCCGAAGCACTGAAGCTTTCTTT. Translated, it gives CSASSIIRSTEAFF.

This clonotype was counted only a few times. V is TRBV19 and J is TRBJ1-5; TRBD1 aligns across 12 bases. Germline loops: CDR1 LNHDA, CDR2 SQIVND (reference sequence). This CDR3 has 17 residues. With V trimmed by 5 bases and J by 3 bases, 8 bases remained unmatched. DNA of the CDR3: TGTGCCAGTAGTTATAGCGGGACAGGGGGCTCCAATCAGCCCCAGCATTTT. Its protein is CASSYSGTGGSNQPQHF.

The chain is built from TRBV6-1 and TRBJ1-1, with D possibly matching TRBD1 (6 bases). V lost 7 bases and J lost 1, with 16 bases in between. This CDR3 has 15 amino acids. CDR1 is MNHNS and CDR2 is SASEGT in the germline V gene. The CDR3 reads CASILGGRTNTEAFF. The CDR3, as DNA: TGTGCCAGCATCCTAGGGGGGAGGACGAACACTGAAGCTTTCTTT.

The V call is TRBV5-1, the J call TRBJ2-7; 8 bases fit TRBD1. CDR1 and CDR2 from the germline V gene are SGHRS and YFSETQ. V trimming: 4 bases; J trimming: 4 bases; junction bases outside the gene matches: 10. The CDR3 sequence is 15 residues long. The CDR3 spells CASSRPVQGVYEQYF. The DNA of the CDR3 is TGCGCCAGCAGCCGACCCGTACAGGGGGTATACGAGCAGTACTTC.

The J gene is TRBJ1-5, the V gene TRBV20-1, with D unclear. In germline, CDR1 is DFQATT, CDR2 SNEGSKA (reference sequence). Trimming took off 3 bases at V and 7 bases at J, with 13 bases between the two ends. The CDR3 consists of 13 residues. CDR3 in DNA: TGCAGTGCTAGGGGGTCCTTCGGGCAGCCCCAGCATTTT. It encodes CSARGSFGQPQHF.

The gene calls are TRBV7-2 and TRBJ2-7; TRBD2 aligns across 9 bases. The CDR3 totals 14 residues. Germline V lookup: CDR1 SGHTA, CDR2 FQGNSA. V was clipped by 5 bases and J by 9 bases; unmatched bases: 11. CDR3 region: CASSHPIAGAGQYF. The CDR3 DNA reads as TGTGCCAGCAGCCACCCTATAGCGGGAGCGGGGCAGTACTTC. Variable domain in full (rest from reference TRBV7-2 and TRBJ2-7): GAGVSQSPSNKVTEKGKDVELRCDPISGHTALYWYRQSLGQGLEFLIYFQGNSAPDKSGLPSDRFSAERTGGSVSTLTIQRTQQEDSAVYLCASSHPIAGAGQYFGPGTRLTVT.

The chain recombines TRBV20-1 with TRBJ2-7; no clear D gene. V lost 0 bases, J lost 0 bases, and 6 bases lay in between. The V gene's germline CDR1 is DFQATT and CDR2 SNEGSKA (reference sequence). The CDR3 runs to 13 residues. The CDR3 sequence is CSARDDYSYEQYF. CDR3 nucleotides: TGCAGTGCTAGAGATGATTACTCCTACGAGCAGTACTTC.

In this sample, this clonotype turned up once. The rearrangement uses TRBV20-1 and TRBJ2-5, with D hard to call. The V end was cut by 0 bases, the J end by 5 bases, with 16 bases between. Germline CDR1 DFQATT, CDR2 SNEGSKA (reference sequence). This CDR3 is 15 amino acids long. CDR3 DNA: TGCAGTGCTAGAGATCCTGGGCCCCGGCACGAGACCCAGTACTTC. Amino acid sequence: CSARDPGPRHETQYF.

This chain links TRBV7-9 with TRBJ2-1; tentative D call: TRBD1 (5 bases). The CDR3 consists of 13 residues. In germline, CDR1 is SEHNR, CDR2 FQNEAQ (reference sequence). V shed 7 bases and J shed 3 bases, with 10 bases lying between them. The CDR3 protein is CASNKDIYNEQFF. The CDR3 DNA sequence: TGTGCCAGCAACAAGGACATCTACAATGAGCAGTTCTTC.

This clonotype has a single count. The CDR3 loop is CATSRPGREDEQYF. CDR3 nucleotides: TGTGCCACCAGCCGGCCTGGGCGGGAGGACGAGCAGTACTTC. The chain combines TRBV15 with TRBJ2-7, with TRBD2 matching 8 bases. J was trimmed by 5 bases and V by 5 bases; bases with no gene match: 8. This CDR3 has 14 amino acids. Germline CDR1 is LNHNV and CDR2 is YYDKDF (reference sequence).

The V gene is TRBV20-1, the J gene TRBJ1-1; no clear D. The V end was cut by 0 bases, the J end by 0 bases, with 5 bases between. Germline CDR1 DFQATT, CDR2 SNEGSKA (reference sequence). There are 13 residues in the CDR3. The CDR3 protein is CSARDEVNTEAFF. CDR3 nucleotides: TGCAGTGCTAGAGATGAAGTGAACACTGAAGCTTTCTTT.

The sample holds one count of this clonotype. The chain recombines TRBV20-1 with TRBJ1-2, with TRBD1 matching 8 bases. The trim removed 5 bases at V and 4 bases at J, leaving 6 bases unmatched. Looked up from germline, CDR1 is DFQATT and CDR2 is SNEGSKA (reference sequence). The CDR3 contains 13 residues. This CDR3 reads CSAGGQGGYGYTF. DNA for the CDR3: TGCAGTGCTGGAGGACAGGGAGGCTATGGCTACACCTTC.